This T cell receptor beta chain was sequenced for a study of T cell repertoires in cytomegalovirus infection. Across the study: Based on public TCR beta signatures, there were indications of CMV infection and of a matching HLA type. Notes on the study in general: Summed frequency of public TCR beta families distinguished CMV carriers with the relevant HLA.

Per germline, CDR1 LNHDA and CDR2 SQIVND (reference sequence). Trimming left V 3 bases short and J 6 bases short, with 9 bases between. CDR3 length: 13 amino acids. A single record per CDR3 protein comes from TCRdb applying MiXCR to the reads. The data show 750,000 to 950,000 distinct CDR3 sequences, roughly 29% seen once. As for this clonotype: Its antigen is not known.

The sample was cultured CD8+ T cells from PBMCs, taken from culture after CMV antigen stimulation. This receptor was identified in a human donor in good health (CMV status not recorded). Some clones in this sample may be carry-over from other donors' samples. J is TRBJ2-4 and V is TRBV19; TRBD1 might be the D (6 bases). The CDR3 reads CASSMARGNIQYF. The CDR3 DNA reads as TGTGCCAGTAGTATGGCCAGGGGAAACATTCAGTACTTC.